This T cell receptor beta chain was documented in a study of chemoradiotherapy in HPV16-positive cancers. In the study overall: Candidate HPV-specific clones and shared TCR motifs came from two HPV16-positive patients.

This clone was recorded only once. Antigen specificity is unknown. Over chemoradiotherapy, repertoires were sampled more than once. Overall study results and limits: Better recurrence-free survival went with HPV-responsive T-cell expansion in HPV16-positive patients. Functional assays defining HPV-specific T cells used only a couple of HPV16-positive patients.

Sequencing used immunoSEQ multiplex PCR; TCRdb keeps in-frame clones, though not all of them. The profile shows roughly 14,000 clones, roughly 90% of them singletons. The germline CDR1 and CDR2 sequences are SGDLS and YYNGEE. CDR3 size: 14 residues. V was trimmed by 4 bases and J by 5 bases, leaving 15 bases between them. This sequence was found in a human donor with HPV-associated anogenital cancer. This specimen was blood, taken from a patient who underwent chemoradiotherapy. The rearrangement uses TRBV9 and TRBJ2-5; D assignment may be TRBD1 or TRBD2 (5 bases each). The CDR3 DNA sequence: TGTGCCAGCAGCCCGGGGACCACTCTGGAGACCCAGTACTTC. Its translation is CASSPGTTLETQYF.